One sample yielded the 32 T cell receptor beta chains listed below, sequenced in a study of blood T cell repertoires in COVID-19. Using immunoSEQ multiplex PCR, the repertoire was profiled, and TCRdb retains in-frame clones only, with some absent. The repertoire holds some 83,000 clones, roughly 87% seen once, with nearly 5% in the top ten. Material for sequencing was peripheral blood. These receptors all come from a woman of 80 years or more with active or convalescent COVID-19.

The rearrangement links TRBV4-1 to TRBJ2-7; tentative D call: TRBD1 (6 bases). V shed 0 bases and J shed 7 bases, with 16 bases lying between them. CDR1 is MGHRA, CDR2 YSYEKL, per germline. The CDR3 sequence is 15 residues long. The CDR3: CASSQEGQGSREQYF. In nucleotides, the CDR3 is TGCGCCAGCAGCCAAGAGGGTCAGGGGAGTAGGGAGCAGTACTTC.

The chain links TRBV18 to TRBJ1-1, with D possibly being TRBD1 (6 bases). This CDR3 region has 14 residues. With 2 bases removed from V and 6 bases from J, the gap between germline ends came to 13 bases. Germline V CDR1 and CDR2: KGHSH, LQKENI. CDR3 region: CASSPRTARAEAFF. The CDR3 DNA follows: TGTGCCAGCTCACCAAGGACAGCCAGGGCTGAAGCTTTCTTT. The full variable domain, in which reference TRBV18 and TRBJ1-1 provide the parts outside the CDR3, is NAGVMQNPRHLVRRRGQEARLRCSPMKGHSHVYWYRQLPEEGLKFMVYLQKENIIDESGMPKERFSAEFPKEGPSILRIQQVVRGDSAAYFCASSPRTARAEAFFGQGTRLTVV.

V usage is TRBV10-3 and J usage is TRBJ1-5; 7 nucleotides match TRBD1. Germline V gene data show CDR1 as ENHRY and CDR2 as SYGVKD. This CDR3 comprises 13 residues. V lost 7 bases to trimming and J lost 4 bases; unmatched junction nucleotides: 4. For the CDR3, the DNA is TGTGCCATCAACGCAGGGGGTAATCAGCCCCAGCATTTT. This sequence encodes CAINAGGNQPQHF.

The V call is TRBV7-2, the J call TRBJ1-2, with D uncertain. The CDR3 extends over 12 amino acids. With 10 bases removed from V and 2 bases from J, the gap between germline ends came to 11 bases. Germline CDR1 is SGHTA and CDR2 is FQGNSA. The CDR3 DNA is TGTGCCACCCCGCAGGCGAACTATGGCTACACCTTC. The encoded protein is CATPQANYGYTF.

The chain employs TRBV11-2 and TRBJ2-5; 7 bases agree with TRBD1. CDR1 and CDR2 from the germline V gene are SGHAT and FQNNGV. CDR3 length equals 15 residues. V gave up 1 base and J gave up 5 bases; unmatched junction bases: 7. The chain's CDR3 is CASSLGPGGRETQYF. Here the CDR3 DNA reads TGTGCCAGCAGCTTAGGTCCAGGGGGAAGGGAGACCCAGTACTTC.

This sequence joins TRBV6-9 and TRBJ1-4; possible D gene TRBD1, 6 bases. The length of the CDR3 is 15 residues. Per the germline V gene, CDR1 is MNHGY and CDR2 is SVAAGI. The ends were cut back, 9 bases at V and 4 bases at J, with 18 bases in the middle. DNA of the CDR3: TGTGCCAGTTCGGGGGGCGAACGTAATAATGAAAAACTGTTTTTT. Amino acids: CASSGGERNNEKLFF.

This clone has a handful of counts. The CDR3 loop reads CASSLSPGRYGYTF. Here the CDR3 DNA reads TGTGCCAGCAGCCTATCGCCAGGGCGCTATGGCTACACCTTC. The V gene is TRBV6-6, the J gene TRBJ1-2; D may be TRBD1 (5 bases). CDR1 is MNHNY, CDR2 SVGAGI, per germline (reference sequence). The germline V and J ends were trimmed by 6 bases and 4 bases, with 15 bases remaining between them. The CDR3 is 14 amino acids.

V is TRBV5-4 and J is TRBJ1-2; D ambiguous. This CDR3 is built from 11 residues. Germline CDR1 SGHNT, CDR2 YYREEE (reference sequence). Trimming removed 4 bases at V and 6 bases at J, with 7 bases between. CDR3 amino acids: CASSPGDGYTF. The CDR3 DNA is TGTGCCAGCAGCCCCGGGGATGGCTACACCTTC. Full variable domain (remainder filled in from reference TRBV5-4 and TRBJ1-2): ETGVTQSPTHLIKTRGQQVTLRCSSQSGHNTVSWYQQALGQGPQFIFQYYREEENGRGNFPPRFSGLQFPNYSSELNVNALELDDSALYLCASSPGDGYTFGSGTRLTVV.

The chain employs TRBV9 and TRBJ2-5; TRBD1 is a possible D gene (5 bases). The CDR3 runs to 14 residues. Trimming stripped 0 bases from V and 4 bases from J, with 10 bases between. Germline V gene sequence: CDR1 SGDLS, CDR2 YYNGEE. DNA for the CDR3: TGTGCCAGCAGCGTAGGGAGTCAGGGAGAGACCCAGTACTTC. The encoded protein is CASSVGSQGETQYF.

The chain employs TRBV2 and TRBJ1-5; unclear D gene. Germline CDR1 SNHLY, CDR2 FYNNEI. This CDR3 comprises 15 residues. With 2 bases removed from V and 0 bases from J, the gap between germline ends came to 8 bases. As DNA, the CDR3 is TGTGCCAGCAGTGAACAGGTCAATAGCAATCAGCCCCAGCATTTT. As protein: CASSEQVNSNQPQHF.

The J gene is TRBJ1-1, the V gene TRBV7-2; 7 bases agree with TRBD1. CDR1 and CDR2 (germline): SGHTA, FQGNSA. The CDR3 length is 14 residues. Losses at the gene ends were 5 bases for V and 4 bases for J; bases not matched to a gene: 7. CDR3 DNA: TGTGCCAGCAGCGTACTTCAGGGGGGCACTGAAGCTTTCTTT. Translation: CASSVLQGGTEAFF.

CDR3 protein: CASTVVRTEAFF. CDR3 bases: TGTGCCAGCACGGTGGTTCGGACTGAAGCTTTCTTT. The chain recombines TRBV2 with TRBJ1-1; D gene uncertain. CDR1 and CDR2 from the germline V gene are SNHLY and FYNNEI. The CDR3 is 12 residues long. The V end was cut by 7 bases, the J end by 5 bases, with 11 bases between. The full variable domain, in which reference TRBV2 and TRBJ1-1 provide the parts outside the CDR3, is EPEVTQTPSHQVTQMGQEVILRCVPISNHLYFYWYRQILGQKVEFLVSFYNNEISEKSEIFDDQFSVERPDGSNFTLKIRSTKLEDSAMYFCASTVVRTEAFFGQGTRLTVV.

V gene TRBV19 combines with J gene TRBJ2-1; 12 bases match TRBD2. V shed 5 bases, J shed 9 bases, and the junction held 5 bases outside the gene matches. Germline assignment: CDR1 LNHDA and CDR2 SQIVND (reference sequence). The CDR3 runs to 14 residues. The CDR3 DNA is TGTGCCAGTAGTCCGACTAGCGGGAGTGCTGAGCAGTTCTTC. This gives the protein CASSPTSGSAEQFF.

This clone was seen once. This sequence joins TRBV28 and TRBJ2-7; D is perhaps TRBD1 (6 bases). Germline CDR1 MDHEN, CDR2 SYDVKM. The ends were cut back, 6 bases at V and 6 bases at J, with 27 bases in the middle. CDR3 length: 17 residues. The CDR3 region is CASSYPGVEAGEFEQYF. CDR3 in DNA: TGTGCCAGCAGCTACCCTGGCGTCGAGGCAGGGGAATTCGAGCAGTACTTC. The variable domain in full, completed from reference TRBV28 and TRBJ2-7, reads DVKVTQSSRYLVKRTGEKVFLECVQDMDHENMFWYRQDPGLGLRLIYFSYDVKMKEKGDIPEGYSVSREKKERFSLILESASTNQTSMYLCASSYPGVEAGEFEQYFGPGTRLTVT.

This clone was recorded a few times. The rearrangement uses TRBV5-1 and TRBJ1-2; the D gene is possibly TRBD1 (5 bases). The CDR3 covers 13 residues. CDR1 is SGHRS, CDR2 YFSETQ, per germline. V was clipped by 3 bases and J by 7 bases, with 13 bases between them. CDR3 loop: CASSSQGYPGYTF. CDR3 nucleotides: TGCGCCAGCAGCTCGCAGGGATACCCTGGCTACACCTTC.

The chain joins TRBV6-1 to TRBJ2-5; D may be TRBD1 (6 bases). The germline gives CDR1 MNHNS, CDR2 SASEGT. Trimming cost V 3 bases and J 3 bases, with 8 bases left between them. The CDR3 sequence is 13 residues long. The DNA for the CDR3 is TGTGCCAGCAGTGACACAGGGAAAGAGACCCAGTACTTC. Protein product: CASSDTGKETQYF.

CDR3: CASSIRGAINTDTQYF. For the CDR3, the DNA is TGTGCCAGTAGTATCCGCGGGGCGATAAACACAGATACGCAGTATTTT. V and J are TRBV19 and TRBJ2-3; tentative D call: TRBD2 (6 bases). The V end lost 3 bases, the J end lost 2 bases, and 15 bases lay between the germline ends. Germline loops: CDR1 LNHDA, CDR2 SQIVND (reference sequence). The CDR3 consists of 16 residues.

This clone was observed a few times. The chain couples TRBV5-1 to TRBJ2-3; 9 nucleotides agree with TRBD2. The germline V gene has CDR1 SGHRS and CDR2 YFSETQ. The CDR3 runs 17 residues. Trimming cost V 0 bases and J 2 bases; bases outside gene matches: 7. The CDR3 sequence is CASSLAPSGTTTDTQYF. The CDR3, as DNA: TGCGCCAGCAGCTTGGCCCCTAGCGGGACCACCACAGATACGCAGTATTTT.

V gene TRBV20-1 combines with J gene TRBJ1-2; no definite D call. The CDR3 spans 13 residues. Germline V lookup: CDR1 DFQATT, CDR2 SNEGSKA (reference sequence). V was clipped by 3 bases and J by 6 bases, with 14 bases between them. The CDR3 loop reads CSASSNRNNGYTF. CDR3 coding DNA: TGCAGTGCTAGTAGCAACAGAAACAATGGCTACACCTTC.

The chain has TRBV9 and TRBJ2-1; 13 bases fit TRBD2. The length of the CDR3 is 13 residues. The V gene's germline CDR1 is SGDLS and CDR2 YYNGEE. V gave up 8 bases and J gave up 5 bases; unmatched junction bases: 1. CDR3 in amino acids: CASTSGGDNEQFF. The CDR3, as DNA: TGTGCCAGTACTAGCGGGGGGGACAATGAGCAGTTCTTC.

The DNA for the CDR3 is TGTGCCAGCAGGGGACAGGGGACCTACGAGCAGTACTTC. Encoded protein: CASRGQGTYEQYF. The rearrangement joins TRBV28 to TRBJ2-7, with TRBD1 matching over 10 bases. Unmatched junction bases numbered 1, after V lost 6 bases and J lost 2 bases. CDR1 MDHEN and CDR2 SYDVKM come from the germline V gene. The length of the CDR3 is 13 residues.

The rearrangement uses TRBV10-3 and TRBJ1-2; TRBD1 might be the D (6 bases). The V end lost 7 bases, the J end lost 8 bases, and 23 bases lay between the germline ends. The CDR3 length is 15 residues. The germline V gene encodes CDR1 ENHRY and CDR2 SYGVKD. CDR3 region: CAINPGGGSPSGYTF. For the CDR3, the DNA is TGTGCCATCAACCCTGGGGGGGGCTCCCCCTCCGGCTACACCTTC.

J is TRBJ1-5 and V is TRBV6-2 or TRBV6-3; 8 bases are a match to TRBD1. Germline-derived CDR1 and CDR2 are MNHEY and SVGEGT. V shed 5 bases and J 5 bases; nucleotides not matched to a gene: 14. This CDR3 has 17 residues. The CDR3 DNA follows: TGTGCCAGCAGTCCGGGTGGGATTACAGGGGGGCATCAGCCCCAGCATTTT. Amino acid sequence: CASSPGGITGGHQPQHF.

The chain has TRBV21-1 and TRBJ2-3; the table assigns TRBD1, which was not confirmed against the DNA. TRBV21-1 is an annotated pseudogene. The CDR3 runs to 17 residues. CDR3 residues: CASSKVEQGPTTDTQYF. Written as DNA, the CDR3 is TGTGCCAGCAGCAAAGTGGAACAGGGGCCGACCACAGATACGCAGTATTTT.

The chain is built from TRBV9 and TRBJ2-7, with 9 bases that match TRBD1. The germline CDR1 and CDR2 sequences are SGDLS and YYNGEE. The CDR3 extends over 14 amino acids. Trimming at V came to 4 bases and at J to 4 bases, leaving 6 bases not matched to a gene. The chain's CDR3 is CASSMGQGWYEQYF. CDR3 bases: TGTGCCAGCAGCATGGGACAGGGTTGGTACGAGCAGTACTTC.

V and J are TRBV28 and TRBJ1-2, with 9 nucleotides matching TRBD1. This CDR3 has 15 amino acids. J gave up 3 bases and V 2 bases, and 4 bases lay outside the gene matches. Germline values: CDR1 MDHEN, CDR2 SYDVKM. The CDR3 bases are TGTGCCAGCAGTTTAGAAGGACAGGGGTACTATGGCTACACCTTC. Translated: CASSLEGQGYYGYTF.

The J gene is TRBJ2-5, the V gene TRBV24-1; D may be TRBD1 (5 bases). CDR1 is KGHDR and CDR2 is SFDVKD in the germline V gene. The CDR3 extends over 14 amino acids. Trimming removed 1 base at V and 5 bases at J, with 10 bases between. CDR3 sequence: CATSDFKGSETQYF. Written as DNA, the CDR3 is TGTGCCACCAGTGATTTTAAGGGGTCGGAGACCCAGTACTTC.

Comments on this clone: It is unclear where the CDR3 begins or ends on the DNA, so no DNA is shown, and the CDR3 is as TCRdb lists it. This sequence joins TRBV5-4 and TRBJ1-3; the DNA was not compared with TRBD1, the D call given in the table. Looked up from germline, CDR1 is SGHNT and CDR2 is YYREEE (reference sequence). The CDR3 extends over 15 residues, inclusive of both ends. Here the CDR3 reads CASSFGPGKGNTIYF.

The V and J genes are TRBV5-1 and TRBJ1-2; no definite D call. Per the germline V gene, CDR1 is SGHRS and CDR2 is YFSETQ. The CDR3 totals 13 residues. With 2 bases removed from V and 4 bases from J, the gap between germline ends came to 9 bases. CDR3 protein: CASSFQASYGYTF. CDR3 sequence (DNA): TGCGCCAGCAGCTTCCAAGCTTCCTATGGCTACACCTTC. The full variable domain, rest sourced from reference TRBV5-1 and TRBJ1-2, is KAGVTQTPRYLIKTRGQQVTLSCSPISGHRSVSWYQQTPGQGLQFLFEYFSETQRNKGNFPGRFSGRQFSNSRSEMNVSTLELGDSALYLCASSFQASYGYTFGSGTRLTVV.

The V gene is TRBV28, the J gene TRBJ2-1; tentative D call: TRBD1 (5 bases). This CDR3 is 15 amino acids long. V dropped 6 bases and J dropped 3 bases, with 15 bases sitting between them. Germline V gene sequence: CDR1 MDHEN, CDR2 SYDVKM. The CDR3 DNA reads TGTGCCAGCAGAGCCCCCGGACAAAACTACAATGAGCAGTTCTTC. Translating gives CASRAPGQNYNEQFF.

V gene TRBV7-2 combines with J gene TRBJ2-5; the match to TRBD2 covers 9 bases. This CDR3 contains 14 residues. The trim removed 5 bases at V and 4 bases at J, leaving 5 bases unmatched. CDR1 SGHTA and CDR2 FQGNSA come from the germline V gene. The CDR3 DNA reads TGTGCCAGCAGCACCCAGCGGGGGGCAGAGACCCAGTACTTC. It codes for CASSTQRGAETQYF. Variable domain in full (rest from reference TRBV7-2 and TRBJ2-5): GAGVSQSPSNKVTEKGKDVELRCDPISGHTALYWYRQSLGQGLEFLIYFQGNSAPDKSGLPSDRFSAERTGGSVSTLTIQRTQQEDSAVYLCASSTQRGAETQYFGPGTRLLVL.

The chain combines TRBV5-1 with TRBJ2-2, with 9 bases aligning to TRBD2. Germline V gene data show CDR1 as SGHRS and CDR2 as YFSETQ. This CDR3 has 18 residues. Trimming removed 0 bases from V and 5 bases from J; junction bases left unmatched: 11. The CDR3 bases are TGCGCCAGCAGCTTGGAGGGCATGACGAGCGGGAGGACCGGGGAGCTGTTTTTT. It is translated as CASSLEGMTSGRTGELFF.